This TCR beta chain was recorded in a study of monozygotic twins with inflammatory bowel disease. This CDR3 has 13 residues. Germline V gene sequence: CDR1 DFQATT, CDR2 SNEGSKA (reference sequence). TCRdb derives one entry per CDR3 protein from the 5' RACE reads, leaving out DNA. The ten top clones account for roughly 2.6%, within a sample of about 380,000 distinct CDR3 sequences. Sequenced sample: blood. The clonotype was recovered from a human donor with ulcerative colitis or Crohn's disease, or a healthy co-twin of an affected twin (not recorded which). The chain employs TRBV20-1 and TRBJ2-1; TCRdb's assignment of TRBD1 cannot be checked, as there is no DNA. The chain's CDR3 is CCSGAGGYNEQFF.